The sequence of this TCR beta chain was determined in a study of post-analysis software for immune sequencing data. Across the whole study: Relapsing-remitting, secondary progressive and progressive-relapsing forms made up the multiple sclerosis disease courses.

This CDR3 region has 14 residues. The V gene's germline CDR1 is KGHDR and CDR2 SFDVKD. Trimming took off 6 bases at V and 1 base at J, with 10 bases between the two ends. General study findings and limits: There was significantly lower normalized Chao1 diversity in multiple sclerosis patients than in controls. TRBV5-6, TRBV5-1 and TRBV20-1 belonged to a set of roughly five TRBV segments that were more frequent in patients than controls. F-measure co-clustering was strong for batch-matched samples.

This clonotype was seen more than once but under ten times. Its antigen remains unidentified. Unique molecular identifiers were built into the TCR beta cDNA libraries. Between roughly 1 and 10 million T cells gave rise to around 500,000 cDNA molecules. TCRdb ran MiXCR on the PCR reads and lists one entry per CDR3 protein. Of about 620,000 distinct CDR3 sequences listed, about 40% were seen once; the top ten hold about 1.5%. The J gene is TRBJ2-3, the V gene TRBV24-1; D gene ambiguous. This TCR came from a girl aged 5-17 years with multiple sclerosis. Sequencing was carried out using blood. Here the CDR3 reads CATSRNYRTDTQYF. The CDR3 DNA is TGTGCCACCAGTAGAAACTATCGCACAGATACGCAGTATTTT.